The rows below give T cell receptor beta chains drawn from one sample of a study of blood T cell repertoires in COVID-19. Repertoires were generated with immunoSEQ multiplex PCR, while TCRdb's copy carries only in-frame clones and drops some. The sample yields 60,000 to 70,000 clones, 76% seen once. Sequencing was done on a sample of peripheral blood. The receptors were gathered from a woman aged 80 or over with acute or convalescent COVID-19. CDR3s include the opening cysteine and the closing phenylalanine or tryptophan. Each record gives: D gene, clone size, V gene, J gene, CDR3 protein, CDR3 DNA. A D gene is named only where the DNA matches it firmly. Expanded clones are given a class, and other clones once, few, many or no size at all.

NA,NA,TRBV5-1,TRBJ2-7,CASSLNGDTYEQYF,TGCGCCAGCAGCTTGAATGGAGATACTTACGAGCAGTACTTC
NA,NA,TRBV12-3/TRBV12-4,TRBJ2-7,CASSLGGPDEQYF,TGTGCCAGCAGTTTGGGGGGGCCCGACGAGCAGTACTTC
NA,NA,TRBV11-1,TRBJ2-1,CASSSRREQFF,TGTGCCAGCAGCTCACGGAGGGAGCAGTTCTTC
TRBD1,few,TRBV9,TRBJ2-1,CASSVDRGNYNEQFF,TGTGCCAGCAGCGTAGACAGGGGGAACTACAATGAGCAGTTCTTC
NA,NA,TRBV14,TRBJ2-1,CASSQATIGKEFF,TGTGCCAGCAGCCAAGCTACGATCGGGAAGGAGTTCTTC
TRBD2,NA,TRBV30,TRBJ2-1,CAWSDLAGDEQFF,TGTGCCTGGAGTGATCTAGCGGGAGATGAGCAGTTCTTC
NA,NA,TRBV6-5,TRBJ1-1,CASRGRVPFF,TGTGCCAGCAGGGGCAGGGTGCCTTTCTTT
NA,NA,TRBV29-1,TRBJ2-1,CSVGLVAYEQFF,TGCAGCGTGGGGCTAGTAGCATATGAGCAGTTCTTC
NA,NA,TRBV12-5,TRBJ1-3,CASGLEPGNTIYF,TGTGCTAGTGGTTTAGAGCCTGGAAACACCATATATTTT
NA,NA,TRBV18,TRBJ2-2,CASSPPSRGIGELFF,TGTGCCAGCTCACCACCGTCTAGGGGGATCGGGGAGCTGTTTTTT